The 19 T cell receptor beta chains below come from one sample, sequenced in a study of beta chain features in type 1 diabetes. Study findings and constraints: Type 1 diabetes patients showed a moderate but significant shortening of TCRB CDR3s in all four CD4+ subsets.

These receptors lack a known antigen. The authors reverse transcribed all of the isolated RNA, so sequencing captured expressed TCRB transcripts. This table comes from immunoSEQ multiplex PCR, and its TCRdb copy is limited to in-frame clones, with some not included. The sample has a few hundred thousand clones, about 23% seen once; the top ten hold about 0.011%. Sequencing input: naive CD4+ T cells from blood. These receptors all come from a woman aged 30 to 39 with type 1 diabetes.

This rearrangement joins TRBV7-6 to TRBJ2-7; 9 bases map to TRBD2. The CDR3 has 14 amino acids. Losses at the gene ends were 3 bases for V and 3 bases for J; bases not matched to a gene: 3. CDR1 and CDR2 (germline): SGHVS, FNYEAQ. CDR3 DNA: TGTGCCAGCAGCTTGCGGGAGGGTCTCTACGAGCAGTACTTC. It specifies CASSLREGLYEQYF. Drawing the rest from reference TRBV7-6 and TRBJ2-7, the complete variable domain is GAGVSQSPRYKVTKRGQDVALRCDPISGHVSLYWYRQALGQGPEFLTYFNYEAQQDKSGLPNDRFSAERPEGSISTLTIQRTEQRDSAMYRCASSLREGLYEQYFGPGTRLTVT.

This clone was counted a few times. The chain uses TRBV14 and TRBJ2-1, with D tentatively TRBD2 (5 bases). Trimming removed 3 bases at V and 4 bases at J, with 7 bases between. The CDR3 length is 13 residues. The germline gives CDR1 SGHDN, CDR2 FVKESK. This CDR3 is CASSQRVYNEQFF. The CDR3 DNA follows: TGTGCCAGCAGCCAGAGGGTGTACAATGAGCAGTTCTTC.

The sample holds a few counts of this clone. The chain has TRBV6-1 and TRBJ2-1; 7 bases fit TRBD2. This CDR3 comprises 12 residues. Per germline, CDR1 MNHNS and CDR2 SASEGT. V gave up 7 bases and J gave up 9 bases; unmatched junction bases: 6. CDR3 loop: CASMEGGVEQFF. For the CDR3, the DNA is TGTGCCAGCATGGAGGGAGGGGTTGAGCAGTTCTTC.

J is TRBJ1-5 and V is TRBV30; D is perhaps TRBD1 (5 bases). The CDR3 covers 15 residues. Germline CDR1 reads GTSNPN; CDR2 reads SVGIG (reference sequence). V lost 3 bases, J lost 4 bases, and 16 bases lay in between. CDR3 residues: CAWREGGARNQPQHF. As DNA, the CDR3 is TGTGCCTGGAGGGAGGGAGGGGCTCGAAATCAGCCCCAGCATTTT.

The rearrangement links TRBV19 to TRBJ1-1, with D unresolved. V gave up 6 bases and J gave up 4 bases, with 12 bases separating them. The germline V gene encodes CDR1 LNHDA and CDR2 SQIVND (reference sequence). This CDR3 is built from 13 residues. CDR3 DNA: TGTGCCAGTAGCCCCCGGGTTGGCACTGAAGCTTTCTTT. Amino acid sequence: CASSPRVGTEAFF.

This clone was counted a few times. J is TRBJ2-5 and V is TRBV28, with 9 bases identical to TRBD2. The V gene end was trimmed by 3 bases and the J gene end by 5 bases; junction bases not matched to a gene: 4. This CDR3 contains 14 residues. Germline loops: CDR1 MDHEN, CDR2 SYDVKM. The CDR3 loop reads CASSFRTSDETQYF. CDR3 in DNA: TGTGCCAGCAGTTTTCGGACTAGCGACGAGACCCAGTACTTC. Full variable domain (missing parts from reference TRBV28 and TRBJ2-5): DVKVTQSSRYLVKRTGEKVFLECVQDMDHENMFWYRQDPGLGLRLIYFSYDVKMKEKGDIPEGYSVSREKKERFSLILESASTNQTSMYLCASSFRTSDETQYFGPGTRLLVL.

The V and J genes are TRBV9 and TRBJ1-2, with D unclear. This CDR3 has 14 residues. V was clipped by 0 bases and J by 2 bases, with 8 bases between them. CDR1 is SGDLS and CDR2 is YYNGEE in the germline V gene. CDR3: CASSVGTENYGYTF. As DNA, the CDR3 is TGTGCCAGCAGCGTAGGCACTGAAAACTATGGCTACACCTTC.

This chain uses TRBV5-4 with TRBJ2-1; possible D gene TRBD2, 5 bases. Germline CDR1 reads SGHNT; CDR2 reads YYREEE (reference sequence). This CDR3 has 15 amino acids. Trimming removed 4 bases at V and 6 bases at J, with 17 bases between. CDR3 region: CASSTRTSSVNEQFF. DNA of the CDR3: TGTGCCAGCAGCACACGGACTTCCTCGGTCAATGAGCAGTTCTTC.

This rearrangement joins TRBV4-1 to TRBJ1-5, with 7 bases aligning to TRBD1. The length of the CDR3 is 15 residues. The V gene's germline CDR1 is MGHRA and CDR2 YSYEKL. Losses at the gene ends were 3 bases for V and 7 bases for J; bases not matched to a gene: 9. CDR3 in DNA: TGCGCCAGCAGCCAGGATAGGGGGCCCCGGCAGCCCCAGCATTTT. Encoded protein: CASSQDRGPRQPQHF.

The table lists this clone with a few counts. One end of the junction fails to match germline, which may point to a read error. The V and J genes are TRBV7-7 and TRBJ2-5; D might be TRBD2 (6 bases). This CDR3 has 14 residues. From germline, CDR1 is SSHAT and CDR2 FNYEAQ (reference sequence). CDR3 DNA: TGTGCTAGCAGCCTAAGACTAGGTCAAGAGACCCAGTACTTC. Amino acids: CASSLRLGQETQYF.

The CDR3 nucleotides read TGTGCCAGCAGCCTGGGCGGGCTAGCGGGAGCGGGTGAGCAGTTCTTC. Protein: CASSLGGLAGAGEQFF. This chain uses TRBV5-6 with TRBJ2-1; the match to TRBD2 covers 10 bases. This CDR3 has 16 residues. CDR1 and CDR2 from the germline V gene are SGHDT and YYEEEE. The V and J ends lost 4 bases and 9 bases, in that order; junction bases with no gene match: 13.

This clone came up a few times. The V gene is TRBV5-1, the J gene TRBJ2-3; 8 nucleotides match TRBD1. The CDR3 is 16 amino acids. The trim removed 1 base at V and 4 bases at J, leaving 8 bases unmatched. Germline assignment: CDR1 SGHRS and CDR2 YFSETQ. The CDR3: CASSLPGQGGADTQYF. As DNA, the CDR3 is TGCGCCAGCAGCTTGCCAGGACAGGGAGGCGCAGATACGCAGTATTTT. The full variable domain, its missing parts supplied by reference TRBV5-1 and TRBJ2-3, is KAGVTQTPRYLIKTRGQQVTLSCSPISGHRSVSWYQQTPGQGLQFLFEYFSETQRNKGNFPGRFSGRQFSNSRSEMNVSTLELGDSALYLCASSLPGQGGADTQYFGPGTRLTVL.

The chain recombines TRBV4-1 with TRBJ2-5, with a weak D call TRBD2 (6 bases). The CDR3 has 17 amino acids. The germline V gene has CDR1 MGHRA and CDR2 YSYEKL. V was trimmed by 0 bases and J by 2 bases, leaving 16 bases between them. The CDR3 reads CASSQDPYSEGQETQYF. CDR3 bases: TGCGCCAGCAGCCAAGATCCCTATTCGGAGGGGCAAGAGACCCAGTACTTC.

This chain joins TRBV30 and TRBJ2-5, with D possibly matching TRBD2 (6 bases). The CDR3 sequence is 15 residues long. The germline gives CDR1 GTSNPN, CDR2 SVGIG (reference sequence). The V end lost 3 bases, the J end lost 9 bases, and 23 bases lay between the germline ends. CDR3 loop: CAWSRTQVWGEAQYF. As DNA, the CDR3 is TGTGCCTGGAGCCGAACACAGGTTTGGGGGGAGGCCCAGTACTTC.

The chain employs TRBV6-4 and TRBJ2-2; maybe TRBD1 (6 bases). Trimming took off 1 base at V and 4 bases at J, with 7 bases between the two ends. Germline lookup yields CDR1 MRHNA and CDR2 SNTAGT. This CDR3 comprises 14 residues. The CDR3 sequence is CASSDWTATGELFF. CDR3 nucleotides: TGTGCCAGCAGTGACTGGACAGCCACCGGGGAGCTGTTTTTT.

The rearrangement uses TRBV11-2 and TRBJ1-1; 9 nucleotides match TRBD1. The CDR3 spans 13 residues. Per germline, CDR1 SGHAT and CDR2 FQNNGV. J was trimmed by 11 bases and V by 3 bases; bases with no gene match: 7. The CDR3 here is CASSLGQGESAFF. Here the CDR3 DNA reads TGTGCCAGCAGCTTGGGACAGGGCGAATCGGCTTTCTTT.

This clone has only a few counts. The genes are TRBV7-3 and TRBJ2-1; 14 bases are a match to TRBD2. Losses at the gene ends were 4 bases for V and 8 bases for J; bases not matched to a gene: 4. The length of the CDR3 is 15 residues. Germline V gene data show CDR1 as SGHTA and CDR2 as FQGTGA. CDR3: CASSSGLAGDHEQFF. CDR3 bases: TGTGCCAGCAGCTCGGGACTAGCGGGAGACCATGAGCAGTTCTTC.

The CDR3 coding sequence is TGTGCCAGCTCACCCGACAGGAATGAGCAGTTCTTC. It specifies CASSPDRNEQFF. The V gene is TRBV18, the J gene TRBJ2-1; D perhaps matches TRBD1 (6 bases). Germline lookup yields CDR1 KGHSH and CDR2 LQKENI. V was shortened by 3 bases and J by 7 bases, with 7 bases between the two germline ends. The CDR3 totals 12 residues.

The rearrangement uses TRBV5-6 and TRBJ1-2; TRBD1 matches 8 bases. Germline CDR1 SGHDT, CDR2 YYEEEE. This CDR3 region has 15 residues. J lost 3 bases, V lost 0 bases, and 4 bases had no gene match. The CDR3 coding sequence is TGTGCCAGCAGCTTGGGGGGACAGGTTCACTATGGCTACACCTTC. As protein: CASSLGGQVHYGYTF.